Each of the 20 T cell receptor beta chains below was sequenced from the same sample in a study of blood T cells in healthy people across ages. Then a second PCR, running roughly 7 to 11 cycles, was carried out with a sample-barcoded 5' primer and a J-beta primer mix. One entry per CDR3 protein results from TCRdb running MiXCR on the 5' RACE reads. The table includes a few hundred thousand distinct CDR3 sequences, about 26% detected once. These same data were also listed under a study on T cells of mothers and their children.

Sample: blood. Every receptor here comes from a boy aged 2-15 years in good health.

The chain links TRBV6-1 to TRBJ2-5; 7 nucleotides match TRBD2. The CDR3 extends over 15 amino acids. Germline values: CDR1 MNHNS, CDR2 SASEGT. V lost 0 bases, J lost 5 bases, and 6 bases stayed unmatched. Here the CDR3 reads CASSEARGYWETQYF. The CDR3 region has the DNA TGTGCCAGCAGTGAAGCGCGGGGGTATTGGGAGACCCAGTACTTC.

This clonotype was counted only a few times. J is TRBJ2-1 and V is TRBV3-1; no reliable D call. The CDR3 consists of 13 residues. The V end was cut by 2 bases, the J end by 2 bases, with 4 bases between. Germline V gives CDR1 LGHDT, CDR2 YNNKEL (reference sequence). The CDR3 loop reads CASSQLTYNEQFF. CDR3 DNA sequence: TGTGCCAGCAGCCAACTGACCTACAATGAGCAGTTCTTC.

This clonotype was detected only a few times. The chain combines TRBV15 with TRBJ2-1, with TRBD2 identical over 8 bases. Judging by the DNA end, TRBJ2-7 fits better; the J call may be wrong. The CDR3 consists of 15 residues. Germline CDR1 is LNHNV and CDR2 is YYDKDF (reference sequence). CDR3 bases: TGTGCCACCAGCAGAGATCCTAGCGGGCCCTACGAGCAGTACTTC. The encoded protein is CATSRDPSGPYEQYF.

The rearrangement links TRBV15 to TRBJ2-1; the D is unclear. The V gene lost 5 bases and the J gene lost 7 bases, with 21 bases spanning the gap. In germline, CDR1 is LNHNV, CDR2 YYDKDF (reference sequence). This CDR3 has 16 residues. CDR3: CATSGERVRRRNEQFF. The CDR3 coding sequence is TGTGCCACCAGCGGGGAAAGAGTCCGGCGTCGAAATGAGCAGTTCTTC.

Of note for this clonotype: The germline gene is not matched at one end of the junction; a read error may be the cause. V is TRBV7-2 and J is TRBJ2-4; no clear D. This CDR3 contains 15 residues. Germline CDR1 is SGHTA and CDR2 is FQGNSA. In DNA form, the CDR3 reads TGTGCCAGCAGTTTAGTCGAGAGCATCAAAAACATTCAGTACTTC. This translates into CASSLVESIKNIQYF.

The CDR3 DNA follows: TGCAGTGCTAGGCCCCGGGACAGGGGATGGGAGACCCAGTACTTC. It translates to CSARPRDRGWETQYF. The gene calls are TRBV20-1 and TRBJ2-5, with TRBD1 matching 10 bases. V was pared by 3 bases and J by 5 bases, with 9 bases of the junction left unmatched. Germline CDR1 DFQATT, CDR2 SNEGSKA (reference sequence). The CDR3 totals 15 residues.

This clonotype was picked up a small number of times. DNA for the CDR3: TGTGCCAGCAGGGCTAATGGGGCCAACGTCCTGACTTTC. Its translation is CASRANGANVLTF. The rearrangement links TRBV6-6 to TRBJ2-6, with D hard to call. The V and J ends lost 6 bases and 3 bases respectively, with 6 bases between them. CDR1 and CDR2 from the germline V gene are MNHNY and SVGAGI (reference sequence). This CDR3 region has 13 residues.

The CDR3 protein is CATSRLGQGVYEQYF. The CDR3 DNA follows: TGTGCCACCAGCAGACTTGGACAGGGAGTGTACGAGCAGTACTTC. The J gene is TRBJ2-7, the V gene TRBV15; 8 nucleotides line up with TRBD1. Germline trimming cut 2 bases from V and 4 bases from J; bases unmatched to any gene: 7. Germline V gene sequence: CDR1 LNHNV, CDR2 YYDKDF (reference sequence). The CDR3 is made up of 15 amino acids. The entire variable domain, with the rest obtained from reference TRBV15 and TRBJ2-7, is as follows: DAMVIQNPRYQVTQFGKPVTLSCSQTLNHNVMYWYQQKSSQAPKLLFHYYDKDFNNEADTPDNFQSRRPNTSFCFLDIRSPGLGDTAMYLCATSRLGQGVYEQYFGPGTRLTVT.

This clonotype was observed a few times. CDR3 bases: TGTGCCATCAGGGGGACTAGCGGGAACACCGGGGAGCTGTTTTTT. Its protein product is CAIRGTSGNTGELFF. The chain uses TRBV10-3 and TRBJ2-2, with 11 nucleotides matching TRBD2. The CDR3 is made up of 15 amino acids. Germline trimming cut 6 bases from V and 1 base from J; bases unmatched to any gene: 1. Germline V gene sequence: CDR1 ENHRY, CDR2 SYGVKD.

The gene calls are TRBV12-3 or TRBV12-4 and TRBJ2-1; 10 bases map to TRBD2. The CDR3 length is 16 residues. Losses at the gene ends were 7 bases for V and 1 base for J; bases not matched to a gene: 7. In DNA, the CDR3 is TGTGCCAGCAATCGAGCGGGGGGGGGATCCTACAATGAGCAGTTCTTC. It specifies CASNRAGGGSYNEQFF.

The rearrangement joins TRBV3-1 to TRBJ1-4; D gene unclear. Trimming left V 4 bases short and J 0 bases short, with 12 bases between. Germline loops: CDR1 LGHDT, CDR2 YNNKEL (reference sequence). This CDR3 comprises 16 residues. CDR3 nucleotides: TGTGCCAGCAGCCGAAGATCCCAGGCAACTAATGAAAAACTGTTTTTT. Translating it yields CASSRRSQATNEKLFF.

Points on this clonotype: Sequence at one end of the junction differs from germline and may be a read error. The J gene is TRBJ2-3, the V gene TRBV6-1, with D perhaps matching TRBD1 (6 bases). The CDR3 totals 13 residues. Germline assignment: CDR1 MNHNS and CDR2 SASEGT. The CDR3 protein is CASRQGSTDTQYF. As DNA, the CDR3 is TGTGCCAGCCGCCAGGGGAGCACAGATACCCAGTATTTT.

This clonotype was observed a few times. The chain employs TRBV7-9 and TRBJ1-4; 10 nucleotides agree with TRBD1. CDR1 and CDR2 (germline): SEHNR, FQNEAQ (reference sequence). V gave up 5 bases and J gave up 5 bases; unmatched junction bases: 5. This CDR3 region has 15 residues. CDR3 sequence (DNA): TGTGCCAGCAGCCCTACGGGACAGGGGAATGAAAAACTGTTTTTT. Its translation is CASSPTGQGNEKLFF.

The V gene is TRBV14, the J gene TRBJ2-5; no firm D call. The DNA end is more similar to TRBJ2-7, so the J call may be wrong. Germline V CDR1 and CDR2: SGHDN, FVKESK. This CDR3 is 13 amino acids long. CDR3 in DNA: TGTGCCAGCAGCCGAAACGCGGCCTACGAGCAGTACTTC. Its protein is CASSRNAAYEQYF.

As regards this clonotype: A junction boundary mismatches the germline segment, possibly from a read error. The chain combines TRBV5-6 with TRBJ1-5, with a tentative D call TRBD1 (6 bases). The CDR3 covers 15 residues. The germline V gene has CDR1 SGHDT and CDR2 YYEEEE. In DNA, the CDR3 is TGTGCCGGCAGCCTGGGACACTCCCCTTATCAGCCCCAGCATTTT. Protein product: CAGSLGHSPYQPQHF.

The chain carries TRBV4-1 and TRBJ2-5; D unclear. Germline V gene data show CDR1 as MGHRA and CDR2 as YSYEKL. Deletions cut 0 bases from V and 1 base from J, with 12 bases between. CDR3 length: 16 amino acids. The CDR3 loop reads CASSQEELAFQETQYF. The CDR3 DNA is TGCGCCAGCAGCCAAGAAGAATTGGCCTTCCAAGAGACCCAGTACTTC.

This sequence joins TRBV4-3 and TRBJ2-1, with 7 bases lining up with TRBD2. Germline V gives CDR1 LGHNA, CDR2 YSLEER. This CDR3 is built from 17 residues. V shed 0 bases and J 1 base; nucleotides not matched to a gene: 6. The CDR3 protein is CASSQDLAEISYNEQFF. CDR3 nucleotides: TGCGCCAGCAGCCAAGACCTAGCGGAGATATCCTACAATGAGCAGTTCTTC.

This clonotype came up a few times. CDR3 protein: CSARGNPTNEKLFF. CDR3 sequence (DNA): TGCAGTGCTAGGGGAAATCCAACTAATGAAAAACTGTTTTTT. J is TRBJ1-4 and V is TRBV20-1; D not certain. The germline gives CDR1 DFQATT, CDR2 SNEGSKA (reference sequence). Trimming cost V 3 bases and J 0 bases, with 8 bases left between them. This CDR3 has 14 amino acids.

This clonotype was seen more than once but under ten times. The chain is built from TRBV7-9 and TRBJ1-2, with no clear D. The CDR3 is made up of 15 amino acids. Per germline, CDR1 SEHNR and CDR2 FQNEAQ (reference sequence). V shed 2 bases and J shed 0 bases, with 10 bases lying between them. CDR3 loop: CASSLISPANYGYTF. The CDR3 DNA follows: TGTGCCAGCAGCTTAATTAGCCCAGCTAACTATGGCTACACCTTC.

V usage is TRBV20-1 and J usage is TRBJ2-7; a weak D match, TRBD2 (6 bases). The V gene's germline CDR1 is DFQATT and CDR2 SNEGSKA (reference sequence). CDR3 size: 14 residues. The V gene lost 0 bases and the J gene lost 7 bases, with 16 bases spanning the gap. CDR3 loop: CSAREGGLPFEQYF. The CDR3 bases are TGCAGTGCTAGAGAGGGGGGTCTCCCGTTTGAGCAGTACTTC.